The clone carrying this T cell receptor (beta chain) was seen repeatedly, ten times or more. Unique molecular identifiers were used in preparing the TCRbeta library. TCRdb re-analysed the PCR reads in MiXCR, keeping a single row per CDR3 protein. The repertoire holds roughly 89,000 distinct CDR3 sequences, with less than 15% as singletons. The data stem from a study of T-cell reconstitution after alpha-beta-depleted transplantation in children. The CDR3 consists of 15 residues. Germline V gene data show CDR1 as SGHKS and CDR2 as YYEKEE (reference sequence). Trimming left V 0 bases short and J 7 bases short, with 16 bases between.

The J gene is TRBJ1-1, the V gene TRBV5-5; D unclear. Sequences were derived from PBMCs from the stem cell graft donor, sampled from the stem cell graft. The sequence derives from a human donor who donated a stem cell graft to a child with inherited bone marrow failure. The CDR3: CASSLGASRRGEAFF. The DNA for the CDR3 is TGTGCCAGCAGCTTGGGAGCCTCGAGGAGAGGTGAAGCTTTCTTT.